The subject of this entry is one T cell receptor beta chain. The read ends 3 residues before the CDR3 terminus; that terminus is restored from the germline J gene. Trimming cost V 5 bases and J 4 bases, with 11 bases left between them. Looked up from germline, CDR1 is SGHTA and CDR2 is FQGNSA. The CDR3 consists of 14 residues. This record belongs to a study of T cells in women clearing cervical HPV infection. Study details: No precancer developed; the control's incident HPV16 infection cleared within 12 months. Case blood drawn at lesion detection; control blood after infection cleared.

Each participant carried one incident cervical HPV16 infection only. Assay used: immunoSEQ multiplex PCR; TCRdb lists only in-frame clones, some missing. The ten top clones account for 6.5% to 9%, within a sample of approximately 15,000 clones. Source material: blood buffy coat. This sequence joins TRBV7-2 and TRBJ2-2; unclear D gene. This TCR derives from a woman between 18 and 70 years old with a cervical HPV16 infection that either progressed to CIN3+ or cleared (not recorded which). CDR3 sequence reads: CASSRSLGTGELFF. CDR3 DNA, as far as it was read: TGTGCCAGCAGCAGAAGTCTAGGCACCGGGGAG.